Here is one T cell receptor (beta chain) with its context. The method was immunoSEQ multiplex PCR; TCRdb's version includes in-frame clones alone and lacks a portion of them. The sample includes roughly 300,000 clones, 70% to 90% of them seen just once. The data originate from a study of blood T cell repertoires in COVID-19. CDR1 MGHRA and CDR2 YSYEKL come from the germline V gene. This CDR3 region has 17 residues. The J segment lost 4 bases and the V segment lost 3 bases, leaving 11 bases of the junction unmatched. Donors of Cohort 3 who recovered were those that had two negative PCRs, clearance, or symptom resolution.

The specimen sequenced was PBMCs or T cells enriched from blood (not recorded which). The TCR was taken from a woman aged 25 to 39 who had recovered from COVID-19. The chain employs TRBV4-1 and TRBJ1-1; TRBD1 matches 10 bases. This chain's CDR3 is CASSQGRQGAKGTEAFF. DNA for the CDR3: TGCGCCAGCAGCCAGGGCCGACAGGGGGCAAAAGGCACTGAAGCTTTCTTT.